These 23 T cell receptor beta chains were sequenced from one sample in a study of T-cell memory formation after mild COVID-19. TCRdb processed the 5' RACE reads anew with MiXCR; each CDR3 protein has one entry. The sample contains roughly 340,000 distinct CDR3 sequences, around a fifth of which appear only once. Sequenced sample: PBMCs or a T cell subset sorted from them (not recorded which). Every receptor here comes from a man aged 18 to 29 who had mild COVID-19 (a few samples of this study predate the infection). Cell type and time point are not known.

The chain is built from TRBV6-5 and TRBJ2-7, with D maybe TRBD2 (6 bases). V shed 1 base and J shed 2 bases, with 12 bases lying between them. The CDR3 is 15 amino acids. Germline values: CDR1 MNHEY, CDR2 SVGAGI. This chain's CDR3 is CASSYFRDSPYEQYF. CDR3 DNA: TGTGCCAGCAGTTACTTCCGGGACTCGCCCTACGAGCAGTACTTC.

This chain joins TRBV3-1 and TRBJ2-5, with a tentative D call TRBD2 (5 bases). Trimming took 1 base from V and 2 from J, leaving 11 bases between them. This CDR3 contains 15 residues. Germline V gene data show CDR1 as LGHDT and CDR2 as YNNKEL (reference sequence). For the CDR3, the DNA is TGTGCCAGCAGCCAAGTCCCTAGCAGGCAAGAGACCCAGTACTTC. This translates into CASSQVPSRQETQYF.

The V gene is TRBV20-1, the J gene TRBJ1-5, with TRBD1 as a possible D gene (6 bases). Trimming removed 6 bases at V and 2 bases at J, with 17 bases between. The CDR3 has 15 amino acids. Germline V gene data show CDR1 as DFQATT and CDR2 as SNEGSKA (reference sequence). The CDR3 DNA reads TGCAGTGCGCATACAGGGAATTCTGGCAATCAGCCCCAGCATTTT. This sequence encodes CSAHTGNSGNQPQHF.

This clonotype showed up just a few times. CDR3 residues: CSVGGEGMAKNIQYF. The CDR3 nucleotides are TGCAGCGTTGGAGGAGAGGGGATGGCCAAAAACATTCAGTACTTC. The chain links TRBV29-1 to TRBJ2-4, with D possibly being TRBD1 or TRBD2 (5 bases each). This CDR3 spans 15 amino acids. Looked up from germline, CDR1 is SQVTM and CDR2 is ANQGSEA. The germline V and J ends were trimmed by 4 bases and 1 base, with 14 bases remaining between them.

This chain uses TRBV30 with TRBJ1-2, with D possibly matching TRBD1 (6 bases). Germline CDR1 is GTSNPN and CDR2 is SVGIG (reference sequence). The CDR3 totals 14 residues. The V and J ends lost 8 bases and 4 bases respectively, with 20 bases between them. The CDR3 DNA sequence: TGTGCCGGGGAAACAGGGCGAAGGCGCTATGGCTACACCTTC. Residues: CAGETGRRRYGYTF. The variable domain in full, with the rest retrieved from reference TRBV30 and TRBJ1-2, is SQTIHQWPATLVQPVGSPLSLECTVEGTSNPNLYWYRQAAGRGLQLLFYSVGIGQISSEVPQNLSASRPQDRQFILSSKKLLLSDSGFYLCAGETGRRRYGYTFGSGTRLTVV.

This clonotype is termed medium-sized. The rearrangement links TRBV7-2 to TRBJ2-7; 14 nucleotides match TRBD2. The CDR3 runs to 16 residues. Germline lookup yields CDR1 SGHTA and CDR2 FQGNSA. V lost 5 bases to trimming and J lost 0 bases; unmatched junction nucleotides: 3. The CDR3 bases are TGTGCCAGCAGCCAAGGGACTAGCGGGAGCTCCTACGAGCAGTACTTC. This gives the protein CASSQGTSGSSYEQYF.

In this sample, this clonotype turned up a few times. The V gene is TRBV12-3 or TRBV12-4, the J gene TRBJ2-6, with D hard to call. CDR3 length: 14 residues. V lost 5 bases to trimming and J lost 1 base, with 6 bases between them. This CDR3 is CASSRLSGANVLTF. As DNA, the CDR3 is TGTGCCAGCAGTCGGCTGTCTGGGGCCAACGTCCTGACTTTC.

The V gene is TRBV27, the J gene TRBJ2-5, with 7 positions matching TRBD1. Germline-derived CDR1 and CDR2 are MNHEY and SMNVEV (reference sequence). The V segment lost 5 bases and the J segment 2 bases; nucleotides outside the gene matches: 5. The CDR3 loop spans 14 amino acids. The CDR3 loop reads CASSPWGQQETQYF. CDR3 bases: TGTGCCAGCAGTCCCTGGGGACAGCAAGAGACCCAGTACTTC.

This clonotype was seen a handful of times. The rearrangement links TRBV12-3 or TRBV12-4 to TRBJ2-7; no reliable D call. The ends were cut back, 5 bases at V and 0 bases at J, with 11 bases in the middle. The CDR3 runs 14 residues. The CDR3 region has the DNA TGTGCCAGCAGTCCCCCGCCCCGCTCCTACGAGCAGTACTTC. It codes for CASSPPPRSYEQYF.

This clonotype was observed a few times. The chain is built from TRBV23-1 and TRBJ2-3; TRBD1 agrees at 7 bases. TRBV23-1 carries the ORF label, with uncertain function. Losses at the gene ends were 0 bases for V and 3 bases for J; bases not matched to a gene: 12. The CDR3 totals 18 residues. Here the CDR3 DNA reads TGCGCCAGCAGTCAATCGCAGCTCTGTTACAGGGGTACAGATACGCAGTATTTT. It codes for CASSQSQLCYRGTDTQYF.

This clonotype was found a few times. The chain uses TRBV4-3 and TRBJ2-3; D is unresolved. V shed 2 bases and J shed 6 bases, with 9 bases lying between them. Germline CDR1 reads LGHNA; CDR2 reads YSLEER. The CDR3 runs 13 residues. The CDR3 DNA reads as TGCGCCAGCAGCCAAAAGATCCCCGATACGCAGTATTTT. Encoded protein: CASSQKIPDTQYF.

The V gene is TRBV4-3, the J gene TRBJ2-2; no definite D call. The CDR3 consists of 15 residues. Germline CDR1 LGHNA, CDR2 YSLEER. V lost 0 bases, J lost 2 bases, and 7 bases lay in between. The CDR3 bases are TGCGCCAGCAGCCAAGAGGCCTTCAACACCGGGGAGCTGTTTTTT. It yields the protein CASSQEAFNTGELFF.

This clonotype came up a few times. The J gene is TRBJ2-1, the V gene TRBV30; 7 bases line up with TRBD1. Trimming took 3 bases from V and 8 from J; bases not matched to a gene: 13. The germline V gene has CDR1 GTSNPN and CDR2 SVGIG (reference sequence). The CDR3 is 15 residues long. The CDR3 region has the DNA TGTGCCTGGAGAGAAGACAGGGATTATCGCGATGAGCAGTTCTTC. Encoded protein: CAWREDRDYRDEQFF.

The chain employs TRBV2 and TRBJ2-5, with D possibly being TRBD1 (5 bases). The CDR3 totals 14 residues. With 0 bases removed from V and 1 base from J, the gap between germline ends came to 6 bases. Germline values: CDR1 SNHLY, CDR2 FYNNEI. CDR3 in DNA: TGTGCCAGCAGTGAAGCGACAGCCCAAGAGACCCAGTACTTC. Protein product: CASSEATAQETQYF.

The table lists this clonotype with a few counts. The genes are TRBV20-1 and TRBJ1-2, with D unresolved. V was clipped by 5 bases and J by 4 bases, with 17 bases between them. CDR1 and CDR2 from the germline V gene are DFQATT and SNEGSKA (reference sequence). CDR3 size: 14 residues. CDR3 in DNA: TGCAGTGCTCCCCGCCCCGTCCTAGGCTATGGCTACACCTTC. Its translation is CSAPRPVLGYGYTF.

This clonotype came up a few times. The chain carries TRBV18 and TRBJ1-4; D gene ambiguous. CDR1 is KGHSH and CDR2 is LQKENI in the germline V gene. The V end was cut by 3 bases, the J end by 5 bases, with 10 bases between. This CDR3 spans 14 amino acids. Here the CDR3 reads CASSPSTFNEKLFF. CDR3 in DNA: TGTGCCAGCTCACCTTCGACATTCAATGAAAAACTGTTTTTT.

This clonotype occurred many times. The chain recombines TRBV5-1 with TRBJ2-5; D unresolved. The CDR3 contains 11 residues. Trimming removed 3 bases from V and 0 bases from J, with 0 bases in between. CDR1 is SGHRS and CDR2 is YFSETQ in the germline V gene. In DNA form, the CDR3 reads TGCGCCAGCAGCTACCAAGAGACCCAGTACTTC. The encoded protein is CASSYQETQYF.

The chain links TRBV4-3 to TRBJ1-4; D remains unclear. Trimming removed 0 bases at V and 8 bases at J, with 13 bases between. CDR3 length equals 15 residues. The germline CDR1 and CDR2 sequences are LGHNA and YSLEER. Here the CDR3 reads CASSQDQASGEKLFF. CDR3 sequence (DNA): TGCGCCAGCAGCCAAGATCAGGCTTCGGGAGAAAAACTGTTTTTT.

There are a few counts of this clonotype. The chain employs TRBV24-1 and TRBJ1-5; TRBD1 matches at 7 bases. This CDR3 spans 18 amino acids. Germline V gene lookup returns CDR1 KGHDR and CDR2 SFDVKD. The junction had 12 bases not matched to a gene; V was cut back by 0 bases and J by 5 bases. CDR3: CATSDLARGQGDDQPQHF. The CDR3 DNA reads TGTGCCACCAGTGATTTGGCTCGTGGGCAGGGGGACGATCAGCCCCAGCATTTT.

The gene calls are TRBV29-1 and TRBJ2-2, with 7 bases lining up with TRBD2. With V trimmed by 2 bases and J by 3 bases, 3 bases remained unmatched. The CDR3 spans 14 residues. Germline V gene lookup returns CDR1 SQVTM and CDR2 ANQGSEA. CDR3 in amino acids: CSVERLADTGELFF. In DNA form, the CDR3 reads TGCAGCGTTGAACGGCTAGCGGACACCGGGGAGCTGTTTTTT.

This clonotype was seen a single time. The chain is built from TRBV7-9 and TRBJ1-2; no firm D call. V gave up 6 bases and J gave up 4 bases, with 15 bases separating them. The CDR3 length is 14 residues. CDR1 SEHNR and CDR2 FQNEAQ come from the germline V gene (reference sequence). The DNA of the CDR3 is TGTGCCAGCAGTATCAGAGGTGGTTTCTATGGCTACACCTTC. It specifies CASSIRGGFYGYTF. The variable domain in full, with the rest retrieved from reference TRBV7-9 and TRBJ1-2, is DTGVSQNPRHKITKRGQNVTFRCDPISEHNRLYWYRQTLGQGPEFLTYFQNEAQLEKSRLLSDRFSAERPKGSFSTLEIQRTEQGDSAMYLCASSIRGGFYGYTFGSGTRLTVV.

This clonotype showed up many times. The genes are TRBV9 and TRBJ2-2; 7 bases fit TRBD2. Germline CDR1 and CDR2: SGDLS and YYNGEE. The CDR3 spans 15 residues. Germline trimming cut 2 bases from V and 6 bases from J; bases unmatched to any gene: 7. The CDR3 here is CASSVGGTQAGELFF. CDR3 sequence (DNA): TGTGCCAGCAGCGTCGGGGGGACTCAAGCCGGGGAGCTGTTTTTT. The entire variable domain, with the rest obtained from reference TRBV9 and TRBJ2-2, is as follows: DSGVTQTPKHLITATGQRVTLRCSPRSGDLSVYWYQQSLDQGLQFLIQYYNGEERAKGNILERFSAQQFPDLHSELNLSSLELGDSALYFCASSVGGTQAGELFFGEGSRLTVL.

This chain connects TRBV3-1 to TRBJ2-4; D is ambiguous. The CDR3 is 15 residues long. With 2 bases removed from V and 1 base from J, the gap between germline ends came to 9 bases. The germline CDR1 and CDR2 sequences are LGHDT and YNNKEL (reference sequence). The CDR3, as DNA: TGTGCCAGCAGCCAAAGGGCCGGGGCCAAAAACATTCAGTACTTC. As protein: CASSQRAGAKNIQYF.